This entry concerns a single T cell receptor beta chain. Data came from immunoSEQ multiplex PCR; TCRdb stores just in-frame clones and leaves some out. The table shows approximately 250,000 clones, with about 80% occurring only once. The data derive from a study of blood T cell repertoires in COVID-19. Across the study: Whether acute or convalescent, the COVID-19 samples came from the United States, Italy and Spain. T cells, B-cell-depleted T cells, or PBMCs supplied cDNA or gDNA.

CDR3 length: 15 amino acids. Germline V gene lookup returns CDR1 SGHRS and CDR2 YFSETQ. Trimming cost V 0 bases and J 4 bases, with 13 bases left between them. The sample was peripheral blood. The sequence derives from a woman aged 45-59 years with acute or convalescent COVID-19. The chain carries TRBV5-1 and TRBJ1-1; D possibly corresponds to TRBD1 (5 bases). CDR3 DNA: TGCGCCAGCAGCTTGGCAGGCCCCCAGGGCACTGAAGCTTTCTTT. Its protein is CASSLAGPQGTEAFF.